This TCR beta chain is drawn from a study of blood T cell repertoires in COVID-19. Study-wide context: The cDNA or gDNA used as material had been derived from T cells, B-cell-depleted T cells, or PBMCs.

The germline CDR1 and CDR2 sequences are GTSNPN and SVGIG (reference sequence). V was cut by 7 bases and J by 2 bases, with 19 bases left in between. The CDR3 spans 15 residues. Original data processing: Estimation of nucleated cell counts was performed using reference gene primer amplification. Libraries were prepared by immunoSEQ multiplex PCR; TCRdb keeps only in-frame clonotypes and omits some of them. Clone size and V and J calls were adopted from that table, with D and trimming inferred from the DNA. The table records around 140,000 clones, around 87% of them present only once. The origin of this receptor is a man in his fifties or sixties with active COVID-19. The sequenced sample was peripheral blood. The V call is TRBV30, the J call TRBJ2-3, with D possibly being TRBD1 (6 bases). CDR3: CASTEGVGATDTQYF. The CDR3 DNA sequence: TGTGCCTCGACCGAGGGGGTCGGGGCCACAGATACGCAGTATTTT.